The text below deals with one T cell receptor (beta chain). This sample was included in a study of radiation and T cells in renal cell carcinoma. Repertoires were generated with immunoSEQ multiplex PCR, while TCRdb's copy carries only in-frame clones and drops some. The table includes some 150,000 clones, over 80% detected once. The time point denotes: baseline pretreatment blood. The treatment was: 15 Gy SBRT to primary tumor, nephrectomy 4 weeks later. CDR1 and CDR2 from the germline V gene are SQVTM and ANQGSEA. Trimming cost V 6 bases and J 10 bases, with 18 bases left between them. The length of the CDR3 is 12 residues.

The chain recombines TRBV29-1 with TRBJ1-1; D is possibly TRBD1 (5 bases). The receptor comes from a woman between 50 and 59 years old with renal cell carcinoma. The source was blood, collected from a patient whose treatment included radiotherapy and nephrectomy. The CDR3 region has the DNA TGCAGCGTCGACCCAGGGAACGAGCCAGCTTTCTTT. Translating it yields CSVDPGNEPAFF.